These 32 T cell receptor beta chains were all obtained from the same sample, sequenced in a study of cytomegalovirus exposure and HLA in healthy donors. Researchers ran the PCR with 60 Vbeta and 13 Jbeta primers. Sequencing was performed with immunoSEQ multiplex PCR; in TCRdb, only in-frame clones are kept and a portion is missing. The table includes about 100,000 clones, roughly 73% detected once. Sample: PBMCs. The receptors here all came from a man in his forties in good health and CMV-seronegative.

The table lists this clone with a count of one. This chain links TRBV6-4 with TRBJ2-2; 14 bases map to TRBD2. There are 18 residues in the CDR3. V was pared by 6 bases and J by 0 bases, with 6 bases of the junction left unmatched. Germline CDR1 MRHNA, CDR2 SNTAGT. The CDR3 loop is CASSRLAGGISNTGELFF. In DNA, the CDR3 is TGTGCCAGCAGCAGACTAGCGGGGGGGATTTCGAACACCGGGGAGCTGTTTTTT.

CDR3 in amino acids: CATTPGLVTDTQYF. For the CDR3, the DNA is TGTGCCACCACCCCGGGACTAGTAACAGATACGCAGTATTTT. This chain links TRBV10-3 with TRBJ2-3; 8 bases line up with TRBD2. Losses at the gene ends were 10 bases for V and 3 bases for J; bases not matched to a gene: 9. The CDR3 is 14 amino acids. Per the germline V gene, CDR1 is ENHRY and CDR2 is SYGVKD.

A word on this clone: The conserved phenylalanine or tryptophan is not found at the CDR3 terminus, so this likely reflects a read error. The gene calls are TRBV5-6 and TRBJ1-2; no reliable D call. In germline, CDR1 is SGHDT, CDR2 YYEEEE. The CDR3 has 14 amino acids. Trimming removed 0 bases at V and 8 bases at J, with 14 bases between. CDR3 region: CASSLAQAGWGYTV. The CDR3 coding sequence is TGTGCCAGCAGCTTGGCCCAGGCAGGATGGGGCTACACCGTC.

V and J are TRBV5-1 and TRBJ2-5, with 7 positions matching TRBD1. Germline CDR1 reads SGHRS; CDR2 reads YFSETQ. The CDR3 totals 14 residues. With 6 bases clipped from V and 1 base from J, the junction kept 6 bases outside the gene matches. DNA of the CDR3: TGCGCCAGCAAATCGGGACAGCTCCAAGAGACCCAGTACTTC. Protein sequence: CASKSGQLQETQYF.

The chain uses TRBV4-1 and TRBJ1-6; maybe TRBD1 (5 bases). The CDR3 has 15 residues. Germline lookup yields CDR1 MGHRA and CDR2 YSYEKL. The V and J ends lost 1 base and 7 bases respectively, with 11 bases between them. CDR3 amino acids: CASSQGQKNNSPLHF. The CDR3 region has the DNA TGCGCCAGCAGCCAAGGACAGAAAAACAATTCACCCCTCCACTTT.

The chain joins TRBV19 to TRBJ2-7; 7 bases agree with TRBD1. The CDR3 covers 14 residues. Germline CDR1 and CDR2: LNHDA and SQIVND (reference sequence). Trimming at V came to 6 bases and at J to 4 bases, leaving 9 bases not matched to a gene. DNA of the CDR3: TGTGCCAGTAGAGTAGACCGGGACAGTTACGAGCAGTACTTC. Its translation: CASRVDRDSYEQYF.

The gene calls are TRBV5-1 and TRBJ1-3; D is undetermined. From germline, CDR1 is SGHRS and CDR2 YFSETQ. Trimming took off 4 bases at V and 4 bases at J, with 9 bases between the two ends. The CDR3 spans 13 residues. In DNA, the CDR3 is TGCGCCAGCAGCCCTGAGTACGGAAACACCATATATTTT. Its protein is CASSPEYGNTIYF.

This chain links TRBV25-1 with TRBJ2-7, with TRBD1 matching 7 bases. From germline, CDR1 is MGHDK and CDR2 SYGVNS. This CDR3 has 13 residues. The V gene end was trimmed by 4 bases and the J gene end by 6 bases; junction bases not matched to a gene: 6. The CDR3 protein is CASSATGSREQYF. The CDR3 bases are TGTGCCAGCAGTGCGACAGGGTCTCGCGAGCAGTACTTC.

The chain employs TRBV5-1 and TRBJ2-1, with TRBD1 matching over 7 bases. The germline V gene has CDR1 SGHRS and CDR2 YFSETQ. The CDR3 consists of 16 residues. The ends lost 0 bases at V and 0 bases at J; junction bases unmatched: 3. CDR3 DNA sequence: TGCGCCAGCAGCTTGGTAGGGGACAGCTCCTACAATGAGCAGTTCTTC. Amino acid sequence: CASSLVGDSSYNEQFF. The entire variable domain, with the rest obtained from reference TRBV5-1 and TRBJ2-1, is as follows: KAGVTQTPRYLIKTRGQQVTLSCSPISGHRSVSWYQQTPGQGLQFLFEYFSETQRNKGNFPGRFSGRQFSNSRSEMNVSTLELGDSALYLCASSLVGDSSYNEQFFGPGTRLTVL.

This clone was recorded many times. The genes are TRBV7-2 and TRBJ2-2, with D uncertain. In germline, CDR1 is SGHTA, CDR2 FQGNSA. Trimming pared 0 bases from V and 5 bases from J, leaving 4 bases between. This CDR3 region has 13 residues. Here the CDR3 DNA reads TGTGCCAGCAGCTTAGCTAAAACCGGGGAGCTGTTTTTT. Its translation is CASSLAKTGELFF.

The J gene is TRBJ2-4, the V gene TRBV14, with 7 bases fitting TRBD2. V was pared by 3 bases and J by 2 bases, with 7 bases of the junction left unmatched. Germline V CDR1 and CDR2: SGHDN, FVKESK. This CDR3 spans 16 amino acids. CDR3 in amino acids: CASSQRTRIPKNIQYF. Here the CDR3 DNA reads TGTGCCAGCAGCCAGCGGACTAGAATCCCCAAAAACATTCAGTACTTC.

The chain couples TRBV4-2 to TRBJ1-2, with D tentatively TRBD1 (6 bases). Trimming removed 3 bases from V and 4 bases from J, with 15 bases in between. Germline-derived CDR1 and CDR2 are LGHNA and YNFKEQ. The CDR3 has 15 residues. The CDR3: CASSHEVGTPYGYTF. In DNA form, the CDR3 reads TGTGCCAGCAGCCATGAGGTTGGGACACCCTATGGCTACACCTTC.

The CDR3 sequence is CASSPETGCKFF. Here the CDR3 DNA reads TGTGCCAGCAGCCCGGAGACAGGGTGTAAGTTCTTC. The chain is built from TRBV5-6 and TRBJ2-1, with 7 bases aligning to TRBD1. V gave up 4 bases and J gave up 14 bases; unmatched junction bases: 9. There are 12 residues in the CDR3. Germline CDR1 SGHDT, CDR2 YYEEEE.

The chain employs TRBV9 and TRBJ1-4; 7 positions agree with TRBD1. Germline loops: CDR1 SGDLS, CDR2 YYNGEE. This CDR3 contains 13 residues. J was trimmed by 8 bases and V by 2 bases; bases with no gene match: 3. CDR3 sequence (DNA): TGTGCCAGCAGCGTCACAGGGGACGAAAAACTGTTTTTT. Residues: CASSVTGDEKLFF.

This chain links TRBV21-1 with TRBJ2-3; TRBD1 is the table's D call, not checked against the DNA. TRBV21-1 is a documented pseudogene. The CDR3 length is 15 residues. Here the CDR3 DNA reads TGTGCCAGCGAAACGGCCCTGGGGCCTGGAGATACGCAGTATTTT. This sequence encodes CASETALGPGDTQYF.

The CDR3 nucleotides read TGTGCCAGCAGTTACTCGCGGGCAGGGGACTCCTACGAGCAGTACTTC. Translation: CASSYSRAGDSYEQYF. The genes are TRBV6-5 and TRBJ2-7; D is perhaps TRBD1 (6 bases). This CDR3 has 16 amino acids. Germline loops: CDR1 MNHEY, CDR2 SVGAGI. The V end was cut by 0 bases, the J end by 0 bases, with 12 bases between.

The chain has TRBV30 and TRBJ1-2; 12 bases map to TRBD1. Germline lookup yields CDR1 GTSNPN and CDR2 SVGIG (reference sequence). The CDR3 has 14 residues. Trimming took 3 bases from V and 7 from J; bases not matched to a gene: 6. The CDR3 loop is CAWSRDRGRRGYTF. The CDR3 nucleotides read TGTGCCTGGAGCCGGGACAGGGGGCGGCGTGGCTACACCTTC.

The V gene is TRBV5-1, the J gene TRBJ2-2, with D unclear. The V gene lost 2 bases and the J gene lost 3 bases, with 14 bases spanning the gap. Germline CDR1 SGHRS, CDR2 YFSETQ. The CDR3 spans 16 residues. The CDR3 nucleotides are TGCGCCAGCAGCTTCTCTCAGGTGGCTGACACCGGGGAGCTGTTTTTT. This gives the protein CASSFSQVADTGELFF.

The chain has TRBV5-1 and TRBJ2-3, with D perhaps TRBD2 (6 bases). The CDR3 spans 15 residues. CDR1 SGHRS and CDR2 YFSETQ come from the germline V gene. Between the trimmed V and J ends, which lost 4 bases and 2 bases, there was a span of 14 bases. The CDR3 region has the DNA TGCGCCAGCAGCCACGACGGGGGTCCCACAGATACGCAGTATTTT. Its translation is CASSHDGGPTDTQYF.

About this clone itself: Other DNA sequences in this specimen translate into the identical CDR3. The DNA of the CDR3 is TGTGCCAGCAGTTGGGGGGGTAACACTGAAGCTTTCTTT. Translation: CASSWGGNTEAFF. The chain is built from TRBV6-6 and TRBJ1-1; tentative D call: TRBD1 (5 bases). The CDR3 length is 13 residues. The germline V gene encodes CDR1 MNHNY and CDR2 SVGAGI (reference sequence). V was pared by 4 bases and J by 2 bases, with 8 bases between.

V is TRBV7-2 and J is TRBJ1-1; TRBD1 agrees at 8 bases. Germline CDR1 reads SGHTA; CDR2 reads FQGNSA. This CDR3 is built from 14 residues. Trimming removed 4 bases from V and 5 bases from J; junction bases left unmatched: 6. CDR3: CASSWYDRGTEAFF. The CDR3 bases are TGTGCCAGCAGCTGGTACGACAGGGGAACTGAAGCTTTCTTT. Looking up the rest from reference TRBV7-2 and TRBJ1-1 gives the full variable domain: GAGVSQSPSNKVTEKGKDVELRCDPISGHTALYWYRQSLGQGLEFLIYFQGNSAPDKSGLPSDRFSAERTGGSVSTLTIQRTQQEDSAVYLCASSWYDRGTEAFFGQGTRLTVV.

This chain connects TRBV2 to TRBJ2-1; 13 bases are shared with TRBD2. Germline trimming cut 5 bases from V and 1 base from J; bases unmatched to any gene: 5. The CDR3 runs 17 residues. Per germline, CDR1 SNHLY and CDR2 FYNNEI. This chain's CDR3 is CASSKTSGGPSYNEQFF. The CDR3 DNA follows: TGTGCCAGCAGTAAGACTAGCGGGGGGCCTTCCTACAATGAGCAGTTCTTC. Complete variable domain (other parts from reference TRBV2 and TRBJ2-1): EPEVTQTPSHQVTQMGQEVILRCVPISNHLYFYWYRQILGQKVEFLVSFYNNEISEKSEIFDDQFSVERPDGSNFTLKIRSTKLEDSAMYFCASSKTSGGPSYNEQFFGPGTRLTVL.

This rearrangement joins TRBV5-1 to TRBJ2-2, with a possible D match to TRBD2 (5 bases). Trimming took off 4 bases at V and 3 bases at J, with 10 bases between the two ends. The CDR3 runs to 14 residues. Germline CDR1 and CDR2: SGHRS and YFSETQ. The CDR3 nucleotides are TGCGCCAGCAGCCCAGGACTCGACACCGGGGAGCTGTTTTTT. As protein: CASSPGLDTGELFF.

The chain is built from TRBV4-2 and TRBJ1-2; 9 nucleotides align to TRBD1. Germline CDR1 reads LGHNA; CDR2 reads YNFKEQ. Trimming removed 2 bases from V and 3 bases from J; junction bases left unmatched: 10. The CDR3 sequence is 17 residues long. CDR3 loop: CASSQSSRTGADYGYTF. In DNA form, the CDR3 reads TGTGCCAGCAGCCAAAGCAGCAGGACAGGGGCCGACTATGGCTACACCTTC.

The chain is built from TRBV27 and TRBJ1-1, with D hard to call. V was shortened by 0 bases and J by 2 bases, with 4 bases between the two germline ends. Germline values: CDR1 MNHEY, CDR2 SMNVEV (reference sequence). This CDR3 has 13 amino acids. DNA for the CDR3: TGTGCCAGCAGTTTATCCAGAAACACTGAAGCTTTCTTT. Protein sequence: CASSLSRNTEAFF.

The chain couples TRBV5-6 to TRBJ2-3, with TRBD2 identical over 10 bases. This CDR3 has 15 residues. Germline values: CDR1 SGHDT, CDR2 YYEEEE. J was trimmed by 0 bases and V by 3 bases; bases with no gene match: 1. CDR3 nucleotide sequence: TGTGCCAGCAGCTCAGCGGGGGGGAGCACAGATACGCAGTATTTT. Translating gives CASSSAGGSTDTQYF.

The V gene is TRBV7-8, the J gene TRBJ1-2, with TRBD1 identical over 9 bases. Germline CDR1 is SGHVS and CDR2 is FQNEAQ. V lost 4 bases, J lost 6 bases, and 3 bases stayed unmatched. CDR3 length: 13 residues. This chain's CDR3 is CASSSRDRDGYTF. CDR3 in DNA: TGTGCCAGCAGCTCCCGGGACAGGGATGGCTACACCTTC.

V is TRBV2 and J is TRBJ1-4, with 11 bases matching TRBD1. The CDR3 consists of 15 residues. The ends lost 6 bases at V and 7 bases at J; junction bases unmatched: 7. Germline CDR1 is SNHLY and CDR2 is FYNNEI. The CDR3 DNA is TGTGCCAGCAGGGGCCCGGACAGGGGGCTTGAAAAACTGTTTTTT. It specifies CASRGPDRGLEKLFF.

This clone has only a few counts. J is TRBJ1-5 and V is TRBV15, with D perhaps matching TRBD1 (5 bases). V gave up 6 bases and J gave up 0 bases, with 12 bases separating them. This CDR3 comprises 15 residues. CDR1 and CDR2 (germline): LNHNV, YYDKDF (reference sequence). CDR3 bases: TGTGCCACCAGTGCAGGGATGTATAGCAATCAGCCCCAGCATTTT. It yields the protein CATSAGMYSNQPQHF.

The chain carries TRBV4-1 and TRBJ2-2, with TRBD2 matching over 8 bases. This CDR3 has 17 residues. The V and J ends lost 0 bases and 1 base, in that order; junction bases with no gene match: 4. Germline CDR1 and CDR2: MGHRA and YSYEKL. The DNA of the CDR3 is TGCGCCAGCAGCCAAGATCGACGGGGGGGGAACACCGGGGAGCTGTTTTTT. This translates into CASSQDRRGGNTGELFF.

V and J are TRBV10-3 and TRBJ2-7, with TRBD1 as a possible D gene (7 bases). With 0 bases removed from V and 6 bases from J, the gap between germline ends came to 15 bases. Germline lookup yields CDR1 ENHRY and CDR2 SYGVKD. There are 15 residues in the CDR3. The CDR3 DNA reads TGTGCCATCAGTGAGTCTACGGAGGGGGCGGGCGAGCAGTACTTC. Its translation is CAISESTEGAGEQYF.

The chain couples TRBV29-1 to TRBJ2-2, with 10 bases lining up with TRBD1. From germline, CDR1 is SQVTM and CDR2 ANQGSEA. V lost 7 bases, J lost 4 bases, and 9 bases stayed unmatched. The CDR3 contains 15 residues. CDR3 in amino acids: CSGGAGTGVTGELFF. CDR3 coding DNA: TGCAGCGGCGGAGCCGGGACAGGGGTCACCGGGGAGCTGTTTTTT.